This T cell receptor (beta chain) stems from a study of blood T cell repertoires in COVID-19. Study background: From the United States, Italy and Spain came samples of acute and convalescent COVID-19.

With 1 base removed from V and 3 bases from J, the gap between germline ends came to 10 bases. The germline CDR1 and CDR2 sequences are SGHDT and YYEEEE. The CDR3 length is 14 residues. This clone appeared a single time. In the source study's methods: Reference gene primers were amplified, and this amplification served to estimate nucleated cell counts. Generated by immunoSEQ multiplex PCR, the TCRdb table keeps only in-frame clones and is missing some. The V and J calls and clone size were taken over from that table, and D and trimming were inferred from the DNA. This sample has about 240,000 clones, with roughly 80% found just once.

The receptor was derived from a woman under 30 with acute or convalescent COVID-19. Specimen: peripheral blood. The gene calls are TRBV5-6 and TRBJ2-5; TRBD1 is a possible D gene (6 bases). The CDR3 reads CASSLPWTEETQYF. The CDR3 DNA sequence: TGTGCCAGCAGCTTGCCATGGACAGAAGAGACCCAGTACTTC.